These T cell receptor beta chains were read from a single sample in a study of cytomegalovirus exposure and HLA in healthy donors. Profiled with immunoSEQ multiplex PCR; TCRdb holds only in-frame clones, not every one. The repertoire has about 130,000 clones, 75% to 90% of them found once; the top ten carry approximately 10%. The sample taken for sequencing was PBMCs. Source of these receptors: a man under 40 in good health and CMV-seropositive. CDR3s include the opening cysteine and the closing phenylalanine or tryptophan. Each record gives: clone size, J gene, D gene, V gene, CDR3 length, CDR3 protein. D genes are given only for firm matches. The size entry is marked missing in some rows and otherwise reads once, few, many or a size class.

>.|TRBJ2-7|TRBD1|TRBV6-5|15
CASSLIRDRIYEQYF
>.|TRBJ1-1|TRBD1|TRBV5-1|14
CASSARQGGTEAFF
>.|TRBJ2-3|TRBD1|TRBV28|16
CASSASGTGERDTQYF
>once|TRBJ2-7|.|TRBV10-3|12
CAISGGDYEQYF
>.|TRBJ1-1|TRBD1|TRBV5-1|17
CASSLATGSRVNTEAFF
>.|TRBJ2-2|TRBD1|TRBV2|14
CASSRGQGVGELFF
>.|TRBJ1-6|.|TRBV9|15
CASSSGVSYNSPLHF
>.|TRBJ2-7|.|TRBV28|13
CASSSYTSYEQYF
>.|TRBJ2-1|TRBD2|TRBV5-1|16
CASSSPHGLANNEQFF
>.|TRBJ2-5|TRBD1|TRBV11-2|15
CASSLVGQQQETQYF
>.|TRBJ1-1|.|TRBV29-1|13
CSGEGGLGTEAFF
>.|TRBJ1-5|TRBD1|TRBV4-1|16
CASSYSGTGRGQPQHF
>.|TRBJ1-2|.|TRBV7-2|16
CASRHNSVQGSYGYTF
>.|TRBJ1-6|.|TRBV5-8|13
CASSQIRSSPLHF
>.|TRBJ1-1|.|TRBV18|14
CASSPVRGNTEAFF
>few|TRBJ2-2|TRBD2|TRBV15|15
CATSRVGGTTGELFF
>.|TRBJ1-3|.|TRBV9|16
CASSATTLGAGNTIYF
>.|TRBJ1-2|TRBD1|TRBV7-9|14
CASSLVEGARGYTF
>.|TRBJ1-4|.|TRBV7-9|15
CASSFQGFVGEKLFF
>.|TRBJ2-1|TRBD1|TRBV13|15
CASSNRDRGFNEQFF
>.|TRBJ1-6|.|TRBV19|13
CASSIRVRTPLHF
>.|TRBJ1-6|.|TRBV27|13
CASSLVGYSPLHF
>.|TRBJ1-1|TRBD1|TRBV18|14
CASSPGQGMPEAFF
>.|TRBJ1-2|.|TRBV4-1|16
CASSLTLLQANYGYTF
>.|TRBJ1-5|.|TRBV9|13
CASSVGVFQPQHF
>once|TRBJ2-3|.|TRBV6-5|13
CASSSDPRDTQYF
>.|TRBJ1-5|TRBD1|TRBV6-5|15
CASRDRAGWNQPQHF
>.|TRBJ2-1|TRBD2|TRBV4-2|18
CASSQDSLAGGPYNEQFF
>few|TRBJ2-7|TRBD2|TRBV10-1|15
CASSEKRGGTYEQYF
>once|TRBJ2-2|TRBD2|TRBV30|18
CAWSASLLGGANTGELFF
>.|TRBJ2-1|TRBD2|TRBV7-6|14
CASSRTSGGNEQFF
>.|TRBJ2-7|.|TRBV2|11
CASQGFDEQYF
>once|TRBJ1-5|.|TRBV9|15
CASSVGAGSDQPQHF
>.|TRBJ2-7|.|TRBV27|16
CASKSSSAPSPYEQYF
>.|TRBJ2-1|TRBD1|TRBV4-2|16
CASSPGQAPSYNEQFF
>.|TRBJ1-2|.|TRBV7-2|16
CASSSYLRGGRDGYTF
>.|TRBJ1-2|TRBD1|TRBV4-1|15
CASSPNPTGVYGYTF
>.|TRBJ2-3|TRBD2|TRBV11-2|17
CASRPTAGGRLSDTQYF
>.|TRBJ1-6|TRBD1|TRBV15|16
CATTETGGRYNSPLHF
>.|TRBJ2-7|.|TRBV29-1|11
CSVELDNEQYF
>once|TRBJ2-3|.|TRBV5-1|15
CASSPFRVSTDTQYF
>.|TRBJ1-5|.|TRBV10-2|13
CATKGGLSQPQHF
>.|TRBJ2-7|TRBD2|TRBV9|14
CASSAIAGSYEQYF